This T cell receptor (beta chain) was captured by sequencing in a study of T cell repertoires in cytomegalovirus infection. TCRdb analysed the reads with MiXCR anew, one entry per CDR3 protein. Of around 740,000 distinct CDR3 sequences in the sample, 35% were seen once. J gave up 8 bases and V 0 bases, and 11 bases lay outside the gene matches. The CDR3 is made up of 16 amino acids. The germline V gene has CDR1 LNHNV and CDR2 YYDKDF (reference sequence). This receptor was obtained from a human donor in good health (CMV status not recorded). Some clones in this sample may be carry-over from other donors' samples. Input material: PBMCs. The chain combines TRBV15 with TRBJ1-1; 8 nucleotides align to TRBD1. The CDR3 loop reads CATSRDRRGHRGEAFF. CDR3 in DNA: TGTGCCACCAGCAGAGATCGGCGGGGCCACAGGGGGGAAGCTTTCTTT.